This T cell receptor beta chain was captured by sequencing in a study of T-cell memory formation after mild COVID-19. Study findings and constraints: CD4+ contracting clones were mainly CM and EM; CD8+ ones, EMRA. SARS-CoV-2 specificity of second-wave clones peaking day 37 was unconfirmed.

The germline V gene encodes CDR1 MNHEY and CDR2 SMNVEV (reference sequence). V was pared by 3 bases and J by 6 bases, with 7 bases of the junction left unmatched. CDR3 size: 14 residues. This clonotype appeared many times. Its antigen is unidentified. TCRdb itself ran the 5' RACE reads through MiXCR, one entry per CDR3 protein. Found here are fewer than 350,000 distinct CDR3 sequences, roughly 8% of them singletons; the top ten hold about 22%. Sequencing input: PBMCs or a T cell subset sorted from them (not recorded which). The chain couples TRBV27 to TRBJ1-2; 7 bases are shared with TRBD1. The sequence derives from a man aged 18 to 29 who had mild COVID-19 (a few samples of this study predate the infection). Cell type and time point are not known. The chain's CDR3 is CASSFAPGGDGYTF. DNA of the CDR3: TGTGCCAGCAGTTTTGCCCCAGGGGGGGATGGCTACACCTTC.